Listed below are T cell receptor beta chains from one sample, sequenced in a study of shared clonotypes between healthy human individuals. Assay: immunoSEQ multiplex PCR; the TCRdb copy retains only in-frame clones and omits some. The sample has about 2 million clones, just under 95% seen once. The sequenced sample was naive CD8+ T cells sorted from blood. The receptor source for this set is a man younger than 35 in good health. Each CDR3 is given with its conserved first and last residue. D genes are given only for firm matches. Clone size is not always given. Where it is, it says once, few, many or a class for expanded clones.

j_call: TRBJ1-1; clone_size: NA; d_call: TRBD1; v_call: TRBV4-1; cdr3_aa: CASSQYLGTGIQNTEAFF; cdr3_nt: TGCGCCAGCAGCCAATATCTAGGGACAGGGATTCAGAACACTGAAGCTTTCTTT
j_call: TRBJ2-1; clone_size: NA; d_call: TRBD1; v_call: TRBV5-4; cdr3_aa: CASSLTDRGRNEQFF; cdr3_nt: TGTGCCAGCAGCCTGACGGACAGGGGACGCAATGAGCAGTTCTTC
j_call: TRBJ1-4; clone_size: once; d_call: NA; v_call: TRBV30; cdr3_aa: CAWSVSEKLFF; cdr3_nt: TGTGCCTGGAGTGTATCGGAAAAACTGTTTTTT
j_call: TRBJ1-5; clone_size: NA; d_call: TRBD1; v_call: TRBV7-3; cdr3_aa: CASSREGQGPNQPQHF; cdr3_nt: TGTGCCAGCAGCCGCGAGGGACAGGGACCGAATCAGCCCCAGCATTTT
j_call: TRBJ2-6; clone_size: NA; d_call: NA; v_call: TRBV19; cdr3_aa: CASSIDSGANVLTF; cdr3_nt: TGTGCCAGTAGTATTGACTCTGGGGCCAACGTCCTGACTTTC
j_call: TRBJ2-3; clone_size: NA; d_call: NA; v_call: TRBV15; cdr3_aa: CATSQRGYSTDTQYF; cdr3_nt: TGTGCCACCAGCCAGAGGGGGTACAGCACAGATACGCAGTATTTT
j_call: TRBJ2-7; clone_size: NA; d_call: NA; v_call: TRBV9; cdr3_aa: CASSPEGVDYYEQYF; cdr3_nt: TGTGCCAGCAGCCCCGAAGGAGTGGACTACTACGAGCAGTACTTC
j_call: TRBJ1-2; clone_size: NA; d_call: NA; v_call: TRBV21-1; cdr3_aa: CASGPYRDGYTF; cdr3_nt: TGTGCCAGCGGACCTTACAGGGATGGCTACACCTTC
j_call: TRBJ2-1; clone_size: NA; d_call: TRBD2; v_call: TRBV29-1; cdr3_aa: CSVEGLAPGNEQFF; cdr3_nt: TGCAGCGTTGAGGGACTAGCCCCCGGCAATGAGCAGTTCTTC
j_call: TRBJ1-1; clone_size: NA; d_call: NA; v_call: TRBV6-6; cdr3_aa: CASSHNRDGNTEAFF; cdr3_nt: TGTGCCAGCAGTCACAATCGGGACGGAAACACTGAAGCTTTCTTT
j_call: TRBJ2-5; clone_size: NA; d_call: NA; v_call: TRBV5-1; cdr3_aa: CASSTLGTQETQYF; cdr3_nt: TGCGCCAGCAGCACCCTGGGTACCCAAGAGACCCAGTACTTC
j_call: TRBJ1-1; clone_size: NA; d_call: TRBD1; v_call: TRBV30; cdr3_aa: CALPGTGTHEAFF; cdr3_nt: TGTGCCCTTCCCGGGACAGGGACCCATGAAGCTTTCTTT
j_call: TRBJ2-7; clone_size: NA; d_call: TRBD2; v_call: TRBV5-4; cdr3_aa: CASSLEAGGYEQYF; cdr3_nt: TGTGCCAGCAGCTTGGAGGCGGGAGGGTACGAGCAGTACTTC
j_call: TRBJ2-1; clone_size: NA; d_call: NA; v_call: TRBV4-2; cdr3_aa: CASSPLEGRGMIDEQFF; cdr3_nt: TGTGCCAGCAGCCCACTGGAGGGCAGGGGCATGATCGATGAGCAGTTCTTC
j_call: TRBJ2-2; clone_size: NA; d_call: NA; v_call: TRBV5-4; cdr3_aa: CASSLDHTGELFF; cdr3_nt: TGTGCCAGCAGCTTGGACCACACCGGGGAGCTGTTTTTT
j_call: TRBJ2-7; clone_size: few; d_call: TRBD2; v_call: TRBV19; cdr3_aa: CASSLAGEVYEQYF; cdr3_nt: TGTGCCAGTAGCTTGGCGGGGGAAGTATACGAGCAGTACTTC
j_call: TRBJ2-7; clone_size: NA; d_call: NA; v_call: TRBV2; cdr3_aa: CASIQGLQLHEQYF; cdr3_nt: TGTGCCAGCATTCAGGGGCTTCAGCTTCACGAGCAGTACTTC
j_call: TRBJ2-5; clone_size: NA; d_call: NA; v_call: TRBV6-6; cdr3_aa: CASSYSRETQYF; cdr3_nt: TGTGCCAGCAGTTACTCGAGAGAGACCCAGTACTTC
j_call: TRBJ2-1; clone_size: NA; d_call: NA; v_call: TRBV10-1; cdr3_aa: CASSESSNEQFF; cdr3_nt: TGCGCCAGCAGTGAGTCGAGTAATGAGCAGTTCTTC
j_call: TRBJ1-1; clone_size: NA; d_call: NA; v_call: TRBV9; cdr3_aa: CASSVEGPPYTEAFF; cdr3_nt: TGTGCCAGCAGCGTAGAGGGGCCCCCGTACACTGAAGCTTTCTTT
j_call: TRBJ2-2; clone_size: NA; d_call: TRBD1; v_call: TRBV6-1; cdr3_aa: CASSEFRTGLTGELFF; cdr3_nt: TGTGCCAGCAGTGAATTCAGGACAGGGTTGACCGGGGAGCTGTTTTTT
j_call: TRBJ2-1; clone_size: NA; d_call: NA; v_call: TRBV5-5; cdr3_aa: CASSLAGNSIMYHEQFF; cdr3_nt: TGTGCCAGCAGCCTTGCAGGGAATTCGATAATGTATCATGAGCAGTTCTTC
j_call: TRBJ2-7; clone_size: NA; d_call: NA; v_call: TRBV6-1; cdr3_aa: CASTKTYEQYF; cdr3_nt: TGTGCCAGCACTAAAACCTACGAGCAGTACTTC
j_call: TRBJ2-1; clone_size: once; d_call: NA; v_call: TRBV18; cdr3_aa: CASSPQGNEQFF; cdr3_nt: TGTGCCAGCTCACCGCAGGGTAATGAGCAGTTCTTC
j_call: TRBJ2-7; clone_size: once; d_call: NA; v_call: TRBV9; cdr3_aa: CASSVGFSASYEQYF; cdr3_nt: TGTGCCAGCAGCGTAGGCTTTTCCGCGTCCTACGAGCAGTACTTC
j_call: TRBJ1-4; clone_size: once; d_call: NA; v_call: TRBV10-2; cdr3_aa: CASSSPGEGENEKLFF; cdr3_nt: TGCGCCAGCAGTTCCCCCGGAGAGGGGGAAAATGAAAAACTGTTTTTT
j_call: TRBJ2-7; clone_size: once; d_call: NA; v_call: TRBV5-4; cdr3_aa: CASSLVRDRYEQYF; cdr3_nt: TGTGCCAGCAGCTTGGTGCGGGATCGTTACGAGCAGTACTTC
j_call: TRBJ2-7; clone_size: NA; d_call: NA; v_call: TRBV5-5; cdr3_aa: CASSFGGGLSYEQYF; cdr3_nt: TGTGCCAGCAGCTTTGGAGGGGGGCTGTCCTACGAGCAGTACTTC
j_call: TRBJ2-7; clone_size: NA; d_call: NA; v_call: TRBV4-3; cdr3_aa: CASSQEWGFGSYEQYF; cdr3_nt: TGCGCCAGCAGCCAAGAGTGGGGGTTTGGCTCCTACGAGCAGTACTTC
j_call: TRBJ2-3; clone_size: NA; d_call: TRBD2; v_call: TRBV19; cdr3_aa: CASSIDLETSGSDTQYF; cdr3_nt: TGTGCCAGTAGTATAGATCTAGAGACTAGCGGCTCAGATACGCAGTATTTT
j_call: TRBJ2-7; clone_size: NA; d_call: NA; v_call: TRBV6-5; cdr3_aa: CASSYGQTYEQYF; cdr3_nt: TGTGCCAGCAGTTACGGACAGACATACGAGCAGTACTTC
j_call: TRBJ1-2; clone_size: NA; d_call: TRBD1; v_call: TRBV7-9; cdr3_aa: CASSLRDRTYGYTF; cdr3_nt: TGTGCCAGCAGCTTGCGGGACAGGACATATGGCTACACCTTC
j_call: TRBJ1-1; clone_size: NA; d_call: NA; v_call: TRBV5-6; cdr3_aa: CASSFGTTEAFF; cdr3_nt: TGTGCCAGCAGCTTCGGGACCACTGAAGCTTTCTTT
j_call: TRBJ2-7; clone_size: NA; d_call: NA; v_call: TRBV5-4; cdr3_aa: CASSFGTANEQYF; cdr3_nt: TGTGCCAGCAGCTTTGGCACAGCCAACGAGCAGTACTTC
j_call: TRBJ1-3; clone_size: NA; d_call: NA; v_call: TRBV25-1; cdr3_aa: CASSESRPPFFGNTIYF; cdr3_nt: TGTGCCAGCAGTGAATCTCGCCCCCCCTTTTTTGGAAACACCATATATTTT
j_call: TRBJ2-3; clone_size: NA; d_call: NA; v_call: TRBV28; cdr3_aa: CASSSPTLLGPTSTDTQYF; cdr3_nt: TGTGCCAGCAGTTCCCCGACACTTTTGGGCCCAACTAGCACAGATACGCAGTATTTT
j_call: TRBJ2-7; clone_size: NA; d_call: TRBD1; v_call: TRBV7-9; cdr3_aa: CASSWTGTYEQYF; cdr3_nt: TGTGCCAGCAGCTGGACAGGAACCTACGAGCAGTACTTC
j_call: TRBJ2-3; clone_size: NA; d_call: TRBD2; v_call: TRBV10-3; cdr3_aa: CAISGLAGSDTQYF; cdr3_nt: TGTGCCATCAGCGGACTAGCGGGAAGTGATACGCAGTATTTT
j_call: TRBJ1-6; clone_size: NA; d_call: TRBD1; v_call: TRBV10-3; cdr3_aa: CAISEEGQGSSYNSPLHF; cdr3_nt: TGTGCCATCAGTGAAGAGGGACAGGGTAGCTCCTATAATTCACCCCTCCACTTT
j_call: TRBJ1-1; clone_size: NA; d_call: NA; v_call: TRBV10-2; cdr3_aa: CATGDTMNTEAFF; cdr3_nt: TGCGCCACCGGGGACACCATGAACACTGAAGCTTTCTTT
j_call: TRBJ2-7; clone_size: NA; d_call: NA; v_call: TRBV28; cdr3_aa: CASSLWQGGPEQYF; cdr3_nt: TGTGCCAGCAGTTTATGGCAGGGGGGCCCCGAGCAGTACTTC
j_call: TRBJ1-1; clone_size: NA; d_call: NA; v_call: TRBV5-1; cdr3_aa: CASSLTNTEAFF; cdr3_nt: TGCGCCAGCAGCTTGACGAACACTGAAGCTTTCTTT
j_call: TRBJ2-1; clone_size: NA; d_call: NA; v_call: TRBV27; cdr3_aa: CASSLGQGPYNEQFF; cdr3_nt: TGTGCCAGCAGTTTGGGGCAGGGACCCTACAATGAGCAGTTCTTC
j_call: TRBJ1-1; clone_size: NA; d_call: NA; v_call: TRBV5-4; cdr3_aa: CASSPDGTEAFF; cdr3_nt: TGTGCCAGCAGTCCGGACGGAACTGAAGCTTTCTTT
j_call: TRBJ1-4; clone_size: NA; d_call: NA; v_call: TRBV5-4; cdr3_aa: CASSLVDGNEKLFF; cdr3_nt: TGTGCCAGCAGCTTGGTTGATGGGAACGAAAAACTGTTTTTT
j_call: TRBJ2-7; clone_size: NA; d_call: TRBD2; v_call: TRBV4-1; cdr3_aa: CASSLGSGGGYEQYF; cdr3_nt: TGCGCCAGCAGCCTAGGGAGCGGGGGGGGATACGAGCAGTACTTC
j_call: TRBJ2-3; clone_size: NA; d_call: TRBD1; v_call: TRBV7-3; cdr3_aa: CASSLGQGGYSDTQYF; cdr3_nt: TGTGCCAGCAGCTTAGGACAGGGGGGGTATTCAGATACGCAGTATTTT
j_call: TRBJ1-2; clone_size: NA; d_call: NA; v_call: TRBV7-2; cdr3_aa: CASSLYLSQTNYGYTF; cdr3_nt: TGTGCCAGCAGCTTGTACCTGAGCCAAACCAACTATGGCTACACCTTC
j_call: TRBJ2-7; clone_size: NA; d_call: TRBD2; v_call: TRBV27; cdr3_aa: CASSLLGLAGNGFGEQYF; cdr3_nt: TGTGCCAGCAGTTTACTTGGACTAGCGGGAAACGGATTTGGGGAGCAGTACTTC
j_call: TRBJ2-1; clone_size: NA; d_call: NA; v_call: TRBV27; cdr3_aa: CASSFSGPHPSYNEQFF; cdr3_nt: TGTGCCAGCAGTTTCTCCGGGCCGCACCCCTCCTACAATGAGCAGTTCTTC